The subject of this entry is one T cell receptor (beta chain). V lost 0 bases and J lost 7, with 4 bases in between. The CDR3 sequence is 11 residues long. Germline-derived CDR1 and CDR2 are GTSNPN and SVGIG (reference sequence). This specimen comes from a study of OX40 agonist ivuxolimab in advanced cancers. Sequenced by immunoSEQ multiplex PCR; TCRdb stores in-frame clones only, minus some. The repertoire holds about 33,000 clones, approximately 80% seen once, with 9% to 15% in the top ten. This sequence joins TRBV30 and TRBJ2-1; D is ambiguous. Sequencing used CD4+ or CD8+ T cells sorted from blood, obtained in a trial of the OX40 agonist ivuxolimab. This TCR was sampled from an adult with an advanced solid tumor such as melanoma, head and neck, liver or kidney cancer. CDR3 sequence (DNA): TGTGCCTGGAGTGTACTGAATGAGCAGTTCTTC. This translates into CAWSVLNEQFF. Full variable domain (outside the CDR3, taken from reference TRBV30 and TRBJ2-1): SQTIHQWPATLVQPVGSPLSLECTVEGTSNPNLYWYRQAAGRGLQLLFYSVGIGQISSEVPQNLSASRPQDRQFILSSKKLLLSDSGFYLCAWSVLNEQFFGPGTRLTVL.